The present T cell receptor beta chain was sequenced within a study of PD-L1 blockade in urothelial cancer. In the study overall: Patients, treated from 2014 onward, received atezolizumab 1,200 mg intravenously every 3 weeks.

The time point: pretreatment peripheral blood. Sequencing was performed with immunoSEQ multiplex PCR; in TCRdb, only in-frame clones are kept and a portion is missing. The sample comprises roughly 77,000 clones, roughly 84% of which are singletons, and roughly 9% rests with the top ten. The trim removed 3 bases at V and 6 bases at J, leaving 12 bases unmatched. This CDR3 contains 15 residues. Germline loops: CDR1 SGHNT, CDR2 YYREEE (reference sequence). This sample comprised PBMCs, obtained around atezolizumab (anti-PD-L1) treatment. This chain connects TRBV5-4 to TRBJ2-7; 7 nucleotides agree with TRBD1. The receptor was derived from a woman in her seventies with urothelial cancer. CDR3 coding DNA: TGTGCCAGCAGCTCCGGACAGGTTCCTTCGAGCGAGCAGTACTTC. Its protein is CASSSGQVPSSEQYF.